What follows are 25 T cell receptor beta chains derived from one specimen sequenced in a study of PD-1 blockade in classical Hodgkin lymphoma. All patients relapsed after autologous stem cell transplantation, and brentuximab vedotin exposure varied. Only in-frame clones appear in the TCRdb table, and some are missing; sequencing was by immunoSEQ multiplex PCR. The sample records approximately 150,000 clones, around 73% being singletons. Sequencing used peripheral blood mononuclear cells (PBMCs), obtained before the second cycle of nivolumab. The receptor source for this set is a human donor with classical Hodgkin lymphoma.

The chain uses TRBV7-9 and TRBJ2-1, with D possibly TRBD1 on 6 matching bases. This CDR3 is 17 amino acids long. V was shortened by 5 bases and J by 0 bases, with 17 bases between the two germline ends. Germline CDR1 is SEHNR and CDR2 is FQNEAQ (reference sequence). The CDR3: CASSRGPGQSSYNEQFF. CDR3 coding DNA: TGTGCCAGCAGCCGAGGCCCCGGACAGAGCTCCTACAATGAGCAGTTCTTC.

The chain joins TRBV6-5 to TRBJ1-1; a possible D gene is TRBD1 (5 bases). CDR1 is MNHEY and CDR2 is SVGAGI in the germline V gene. The V end lost 3 bases, the J end lost 1 base, and 9 bases lay between the germline ends. The CDR3 is made up of 14 amino acids. The CDR3 nucleotides read TGTGCCAGCAGTTATATCCAGGGGAACACTGAAGCTTTCTTT. Encoded protein: CASSYIQGNTEAFF.

V and J are TRBV7-9 and TRBJ1-1; unclear D gene. The CDR3 runs 13 residues. The V end lost 4 bases, the J end lost 4 bases, and 10 bases lay between the germline ends. Germline lookup yields CDR1 SEHNR and CDR2 FQNEAQ (reference sequence). The CDR3 coding sequence is TGTGCCAGCAGCTCTCGCAGGTCCACTGAAGCTTTCTTT. It translates to CASSSRRSTEAFF.

The chain is built from TRBV10-3 and TRBJ2-3; TRBD2 matches at 9 bases. Germline V gives CDR1 ENHRY, CDR2 SYGVKD. This CDR3 spans 16 amino acids. J lost 3 bases, V lost 3 bases, and 7 bases had no gene match. The CDR3 coding sequence is TGTGCCATCAGTGAAGCGGGAGCGGGAGGAACAGATACGCAGTATTTT. Its protein is CAISEAGAGGTDTQYF.

The chain carries TRBV29-1 and TRBJ1-2, with D unresolved. CDR1 SQVTM and CDR2 ANQGSEA come from the germline V gene. This CDR3 is built from 11 residues. V lost 7 bases and J lost 6, with 12 bases in between. In DNA form, the CDR3 reads TGCAGCGCTGCTAGCCCTAATGGCTACACCTTC. This sequence encodes CSAASPNGYTF.

The gene calls are TRBV11-2 and TRBJ2-5; the D is unclear. The CDR3 length is 13 residues. V lost 0 bases to trimming and J lost 2 bases, with 4 bases between them. The germline gives CDR1 SGHAT, CDR2 FQNNGV. CDR3 sequence reads: CASSLEWQETQYF. CDR3 coding DNA: TGTGCCAGCAGCTTAGAATGGCAAGAGACCCAGTACTTC.

The rearrangement links TRBV7-2 to TRBJ2-7, with 10 positions matching TRBD1. V shed 6 bases and J 3 bases; nucleotides not matched to a gene: 11. This CDR3 is 16 amino acids long. Germline lookup yields CDR1 SGHTA and CDR2 FQGNSA. The CDR3 spells CASRQPGQGRFYEQYF. In nucleotides, the CDR3 is TGTGCCAGCAGACAGCCGGGACAGGGGCGATTCTACGAGCAGTACTTC.

This clone was recorded at least ten times. The genes are TRBV5-1 and TRBJ2-7, with 9 bases aligning to TRBD2. V shed 0 bases and J 0 bases; nucleotides not matched to a gene: 4. This CDR3 is 16 amino acids long. CDR1 is SGHRS and CDR2 is YFSETQ in the germline V gene. The CDR3 coding sequence is TGCGCCAGCAGCTTGGAAGCGGGGGGCCTCTCCTACGAGCAGTACTTC. Its translation is CASSLEAGGLSYEQYF.

The chain recombines TRBV4-2 with TRBJ1-5; D is perhaps TRBD1 (6 bases). Germline CDR1 reads LGHNA; CDR2 reads YNFKEQ. The V gene lost 1 base and the J gene lost 5 bases, with 12 bases spanning the gap. The CDR3 is 15 residues long. CDR3 in amino acids: CASSQGVSGDQPQHF. The CDR3 nucleotides are TGTGCCAGCAGCCAAGGTGTCTCAGGGGATCAGCCCCAGCATTTT.

Concerning this clone: Other DNA variants within this sample encode the same CDR3. The chain employs TRBV7-9 and TRBJ1-2; D may be TRBD1 (5 bases). Germline CDR1 reads SEHNR; CDR2 reads FQNEAQ (reference sequence). The CDR3 runs to 14 residues. The V end lost 2 bases, the J end lost 3 bases, and 10 bases lay between the germline ends. The CDR3 is CASSLSGGDYGYTF. The CDR3 DNA reads TGTGCCAGCAGCTTAAGTGGGGGGGACTATGGCTACACCTTC. Full variable domain (missing parts from reference TRBV7-9 and TRBJ1-2): DTGVSQNPRHKITKRGQNVTFRCDPISEHNRLYWYRQTLGQGPEFLTYFQNEAQLEKSRLLSDRFSAERPKGSFSTLEIQRTEQGDSAMYLCASSLSGGDYGYTFGSGTRLTVV.

This chain connects TRBV19 to TRBJ2-7; D is perhaps TRBD1 (6 bases). Germline values: CDR1 LNHDA, CDR2 SQIVND (reference sequence). The ends were cut back, 8 bases at V and 3 bases at J, with 11 bases in the middle. This CDR3 is built from 12 residues. CDR3 sequence (DNA): TGTGCCAGTGGGCAGGGGATCTACGAGCAGTACTTC. Its translation is CASGQGIYEQYF.

The chain carries TRBV19 and TRBJ1-6; 7 bases line up with TRBD1. The CDR3 extends over 16 amino acids. The germline CDR1 and CDR2 sequences are LNHDA and SQIVND (reference sequence). J lost 2 bases, V lost 4 bases, and 5 bases had no gene match. This CDR3 reads CASSRQGDTYNSPLHF. For the CDR3, the DNA is TGTGCCAGTAGTAGGCAGGGGGACACCTATAATTCACCCCTCCACTTT. The variable domain in full, completed from reference TRBV19 and TRBJ1-6, reads DGGITQSPKYLFRKEGQNVTLSCEQNLNHDAMYWYRQDPGQGLRLIYYSQIVNDFQKGDIAEGYSVSREKKESFPLTVTSAQKNPTAFYLCASSRQGDTYNSPLHFGNGTRLTVT.

The V call is TRBV10-3, the J call TRBJ1-5; 8 nucleotides agree with TRBD1. This CDR3 region has 14 residues. V lost 8 bases and J lost 1; bases outside the gene matches: 4. Germline V gene data show CDR1 as ENHRY and CDR2 as SYGVKD. The CDR3 DNA is TGTGCCATCTCAGGGGGCGGCAGCAATCAGCCCCAGCATTTT. This codes for CAISGGGSNQPQHF.

The CDR3 region is CASSQDLGLAGVGSYNEQFF. The DNA of the CDR3 is TGCGCCAGCAGCCAAGATTTGGGACTAGCGGGAGTTGGCTCCTACAATGAGCAGTTCTTC. The rearrangement links TRBV4-3 to TRBJ2-1; 14 positions agree with TRBD2. The CDR3 runs 20 residues. J lost 0 bases, V lost 0 bases, and 7 bases had no gene match. CDR1 is LGHNA and CDR2 is YSLEER in the germline V gene.

The J gene is TRBJ2-7, the V gene TRBV11-3, with D tentatively TRBD1 (6 bases). CDR1 and CDR2 (germline): SGHNT, YENEEA. The ends were cut back, 4 bases at V and 4 bases at J, with 14 bases in the middle. CDR3 length equals 14 residues. The CDR3 coding sequence is TGTGCCAGCAGCTCACACAGGGCTCCGTACGAGCAGTACTTC. Protein sequence: CASSSHRAPYEQYF.

This chain joins TRBV5-1 and TRBJ1-5; D possibly corresponds to TRBD1 (5 bases). CDR3 length: 13 amino acids. Trimming stripped 2 bases from V and 6 bases from J, with 9 bases between. Germline V CDR1 and CDR2: SGHRS, YFSETQ. DNA for the CDR3: TGCGCCAGCAGCTTCGAGGGGAGTCAGCCCCAGCATTTT. Protein sequence: CASSFEGSQPQHF. The whole variable domain, filled in from reference TRBV5-1 and TRBJ1-5, reads KAGVTQTPRYLIKTRGQQVTLSCSPISGHRSVSWYQQTPGQGLQFLFEYFSETQRNKGNFPGRFSGRQFSNSRSEMNVSTLELGDSALYLCASSFEGSQPQHFGDGTRLSIL.

This clone was counted once. This rearrangement joins TRBV29-1 to TRBJ1-2, with D hard to call. Trimming removed 6 bases at V and 4 bases at J, with 9 bases between. The CDR3 consists of 11 residues. The germline gives CDR1 SQVTM, CDR2 ANQGSEA. The CDR3 spells CSVRTIYGYTF. The CDR3 region has the DNA TGCAGCGTCAGGACTATCTATGGCTACACCTTC.

This clone turned up a few times. The rearrangement links TRBV9 to TRBJ2-3; D uncertain. The CDR3 has 14 amino acids. Germline-derived CDR1 and CDR2 are SGDLS and YYNGEE. Trimming stripped 2 bases from V and 0 bases from J, with 7 bases between. CDR3 sequence reads: CASSVMRSTDTQYF. The CDR3 DNA sequence: TGTGCCAGCAGCGTTATGCGTAGCACAGATACGCAGTATTTT.

The chain carries TRBV19 and TRBJ2-7; D is ambiguous. The V gene lost 3 bases and the J gene lost 5 bases, with 5 bases spanning the gap. Germline-derived CDR1 and CDR2 are LNHDA and SQIVND (reference sequence). The CDR3 contains 11 residues. The CDR3 loop is CASSIYNEQYF. CDR3 DNA sequence: TGTGCCAGTAGTATCTACAACGAGCAGTACTTC.

This rearrangement joins TRBV6-5 to TRBJ1-2, with D hard to call. Germline lookup yields CDR1 MNHEY and CDR2 SVGAGI. This CDR3 comprises 13 residues. Trimming left V 0 bases short and J 2 bases short, with 4 bases between. This chain's CDR3 is CASSYSINYGYTF. In DNA, the CDR3 is TGTGCCAGCAGTTACTCGATCAACTATGGCTACACCTTC.

In nucleotides, the CDR3 is TGTGCCAGCAGCTTACTCCGGACAGGGGCCGAGCAGTACTTC. Protein sequence: CASSLLRTGAEQYF. The gene calls are TRBV7-8 and TRBJ2-7, with TRBD1 matching 9 bases. Germline CDR1 SGHVS, CDR2 FQNEAQ. The CDR3 loop spans 14 amino acids. Unmatched junction bases numbered 5, after V lost 2 bases and J lost 6 bases.

This chain links TRBV19 with TRBJ1-5; 7 bases are a match to TRBD1. Germline CDR1 and CDR2: LNHDA and SQIVND (reference sequence). Losses at the gene ends were 5 bases for V and 7 bases for J; bases not matched to a gene: 11. The CDR3 has 15 amino acids. The CDR3 is CASSGGGNRGQPQHF. The CDR3 coding sequence is TGTGCCAGTAGTGGTGGGGGGAACAGGGGCCAGCCCCAGCATTTT.

This clone was counted a few times. This sequence joins TRBV6-6 and TRBJ1-1, with 7 bases that match TRBD1. J lost 2 bases, V lost 4 bases, and 4 bases had no gene match. This CDR3 comprises 14 residues. Germline values: CDR1 MNHNY, CDR2 SVGAGI (reference sequence). The CDR3: CASSSTGSNTEAFF. CDR3 DNA: TGTGCCAGCAGTTCGACAGGGAGTAACACTGAAGCTTTCTTT.

This clone occurred a few times. Different DNA sequences within this sample yield the same CDR3. This chain joins TRBV7-2 and TRBJ2-5, with unresolved D. Trimming stripped 4 bases from V and 2 bases from J, with 2 bases between. The CDR3 loop spans 11 amino acids. Germline V CDR1 and CDR2: SGHTA, FQGNSA. The CDR3 spells CASSSQETQYF. The CDR3 coding sequence is TGTGCCAGCAGCTCTCAAGAGACCCAGTACTTC.

This chain joins TRBV5-1 and TRBJ1-4; the D gene is possibly TRBD1 (5 bases). The CDR3 runs to 14 residues. V gave up 0 bases and J gave up 6 bases, with 9 bases separating them. CDR1 is SGHRS, CDR2 YFSETQ, per germline. CDR3: CASSLGQGYEKLFF. CDR3 DNA: TGCGCCAGCAGCTTGGGGCAGGGTTATGAAAAACTGTTTTTT.